The sequence of this TCR beta chain was determined in a study of blood T cell repertoires in COVID-19. Study-level background: There were acute and convalescent COVID-19 samples, and they came from the United States, Italy and Spain.

Generated by immunoSEQ multiplex PCR, the TCRdb table keeps only in-frame clones and is missing some. Of about 330,000 clones listed, 87% are singletons. Those who participated ranged in age from roughly 18 to 90 years and resided in about two dozen US areas. Assignment of participants to cohorts was predicated upon participant-reported clinical history. J lost 7 bases, V lost 3 bases, and 10 bases had no gene match. There are 15 residues in the CDR3. Germline CDR1 SGHKS, CDR2 YYEKEE (reference sequence). The sample taken for sequencing was PBMCs or T cells enriched from blood (not recorded which). This TCR derives from a woman aged 25-40 years who had recovered from COVID-19. The chain carries TRBV5-5 and TRBJ2-1; 7 bases match TRBD1. CDR3 amino acids: CASSSSNLQGNEQFF. CDR3 sequence (DNA): TGTGCCAGCAGCTCCTCGAACCTACAGGGGAATGAGCAGTTCTTC.